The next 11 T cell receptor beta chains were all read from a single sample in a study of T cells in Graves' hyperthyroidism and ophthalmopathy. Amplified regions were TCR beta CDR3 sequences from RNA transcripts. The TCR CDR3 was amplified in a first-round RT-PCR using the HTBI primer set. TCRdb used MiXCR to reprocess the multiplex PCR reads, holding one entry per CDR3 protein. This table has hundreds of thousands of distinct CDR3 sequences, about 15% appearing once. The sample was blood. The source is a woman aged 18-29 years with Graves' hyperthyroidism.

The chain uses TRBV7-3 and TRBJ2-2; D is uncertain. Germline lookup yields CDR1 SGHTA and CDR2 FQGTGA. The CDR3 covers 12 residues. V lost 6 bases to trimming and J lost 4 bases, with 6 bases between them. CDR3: CASRKITGELFF. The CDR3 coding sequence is TGTGCCAGCAGGAAGATCACCGGGGAGCTGTTTTTT.

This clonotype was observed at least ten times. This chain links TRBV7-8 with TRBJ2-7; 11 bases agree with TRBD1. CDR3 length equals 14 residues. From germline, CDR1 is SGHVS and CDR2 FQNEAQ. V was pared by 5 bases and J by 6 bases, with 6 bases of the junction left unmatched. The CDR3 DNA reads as TGTGCCAGCAGCACGGGACAGGGGGTCGTCGAGCAGTACTTC. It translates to CASSTGQGVVEQYF.

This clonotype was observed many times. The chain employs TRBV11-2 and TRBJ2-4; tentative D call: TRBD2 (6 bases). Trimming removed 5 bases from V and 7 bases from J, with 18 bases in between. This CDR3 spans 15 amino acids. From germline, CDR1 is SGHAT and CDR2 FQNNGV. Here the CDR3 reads CASSKTAGGRNIQYF. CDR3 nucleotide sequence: TGTGCCAGCAGCAAAACCGCCGGGGGTAGGAACATTCAGTACTTC.

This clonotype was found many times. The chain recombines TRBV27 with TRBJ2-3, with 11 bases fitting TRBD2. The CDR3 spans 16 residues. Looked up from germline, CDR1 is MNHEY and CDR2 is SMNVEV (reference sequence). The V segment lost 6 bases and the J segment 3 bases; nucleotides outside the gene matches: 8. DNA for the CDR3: TGTGCCAGCAGCCTTATAGCGGGAGGGAAGACAGATACGCAGTATTTT. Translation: CASSLIAGGKTDTQYF.

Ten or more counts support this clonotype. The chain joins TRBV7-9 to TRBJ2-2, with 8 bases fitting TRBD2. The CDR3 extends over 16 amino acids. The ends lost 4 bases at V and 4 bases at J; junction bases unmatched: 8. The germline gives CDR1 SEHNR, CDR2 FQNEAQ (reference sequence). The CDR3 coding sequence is TGTGCCAGCAGCTCTACTAGCGGATTTCTCACCGGGGAGCTGTTTTTT. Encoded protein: CASSSTSGFLTGELFF.

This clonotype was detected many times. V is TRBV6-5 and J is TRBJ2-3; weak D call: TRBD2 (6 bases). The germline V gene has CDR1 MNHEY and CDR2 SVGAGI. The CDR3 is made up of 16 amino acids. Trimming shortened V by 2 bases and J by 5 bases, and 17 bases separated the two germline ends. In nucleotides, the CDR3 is TGTGCCAGCAGTTACCAGCCGGAGGGCCAAGGAGATACGCAGTATTTT. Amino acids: CASSYQPEGQGDTQYF.

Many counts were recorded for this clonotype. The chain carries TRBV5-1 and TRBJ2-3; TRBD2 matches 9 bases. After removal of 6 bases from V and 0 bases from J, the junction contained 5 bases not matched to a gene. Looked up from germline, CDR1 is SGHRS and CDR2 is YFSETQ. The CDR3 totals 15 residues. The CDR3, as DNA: TGCGCCAGCATGACCGGGACTAGCAGCACAGATACGCAGTATTTT. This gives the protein CASMTGTSSTDTQYF. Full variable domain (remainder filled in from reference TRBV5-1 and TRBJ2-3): KAGVTQTPRYLIKTRGQQVTLSCSPISGHRSVSWYQQTPGQGLQFLFEYFSETQRNKGNFPGRFSGRQFSNSRSEMNVSTLELGDSALYLCASMTGTSSTDTQYFGPGTRLTVL.

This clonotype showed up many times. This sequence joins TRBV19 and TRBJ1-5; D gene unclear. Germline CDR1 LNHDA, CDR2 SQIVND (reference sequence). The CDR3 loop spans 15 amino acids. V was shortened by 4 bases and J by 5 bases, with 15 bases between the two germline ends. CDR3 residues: CASSKVEYEDQPQHF. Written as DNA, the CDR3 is TGTGCCAGTAGTAAGGTAGAGTATGAGGATCAGCCCCAGCATTTT. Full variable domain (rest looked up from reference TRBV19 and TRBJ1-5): DGGITQSPKYLFRKEGQNVTLSCEQNLNHDAMYWYRQDPGQGLRLIYYSQIVNDFQKGDIAEGYSVSREKKESFPLTVTSAQKNPTAFYLCASSKVEYEDQPQHFGDGTRLSIL.

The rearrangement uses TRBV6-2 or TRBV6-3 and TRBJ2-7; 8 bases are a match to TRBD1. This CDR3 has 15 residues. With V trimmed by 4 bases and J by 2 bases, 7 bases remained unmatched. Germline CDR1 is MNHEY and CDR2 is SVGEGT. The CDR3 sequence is CASSFPPGGPYEQYF. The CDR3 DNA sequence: TGTGCCAGCAGTTTCCCTCCAGGGGGCCCCTACGAGCAGTACTTC.

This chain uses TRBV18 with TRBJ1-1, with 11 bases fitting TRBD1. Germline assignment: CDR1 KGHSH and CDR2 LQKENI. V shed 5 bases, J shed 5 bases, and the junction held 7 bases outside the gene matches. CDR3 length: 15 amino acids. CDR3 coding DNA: TGTGCCAGCTCATCTGGGACAGGGGGATTAACTGAAGCTTTCTTT. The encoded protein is CASSSGTGGLTEAFF.

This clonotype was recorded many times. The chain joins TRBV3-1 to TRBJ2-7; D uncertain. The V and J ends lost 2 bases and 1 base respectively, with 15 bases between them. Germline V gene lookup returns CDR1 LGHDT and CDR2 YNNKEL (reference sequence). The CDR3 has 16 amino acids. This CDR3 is CASSQSSAGRSYEQYF. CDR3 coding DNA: TGTGCCAGCAGCCAAAGCTCGGCAGGTAGATCCTACGAGCAGTACTTC.